A selection of T cell receptor beta chains follows, all from one sample in a study of Graves' ophthalmopathy and Graves' hyperthyroidism. MiXCR was run by TCRdb on the multiplex PCR reads, yielding one entry per CDR3 protein. The sample holds about 740,000 distinct CDR3 sequences, approximately 40% seen once. Sequencing was done on a sample of peripheral blood. The source of these receptors is an adult man with Graves' ophthalmopathy. CDR3s include the opening cysteine and the closing phenylalanine or tryptophan. Each record gives: V gene, clone size, J gene, D gene, CDR3 length, CDR3 protein, CDR3 DNA. The D gene is left open where the match is weak. The size of a clone is reported for some rows only, either as once, few or many, or as a class for expanded clones.

>TRBV7-9|few|TRBJ1-4|TRBD1|15
CASSHGDRDNEKLFF
TGTGCCAGCAGCCATGGGGACAGAGATAATGAAAAACTGTTTTTT
>TRBV19|.|TRBJ1-2|.|13
CALRRGLNYGYTF
TGTGCCTTGAGGCGGGGCCTTAACTATGGCTACACCTTC
>TRBV9|.|TRBJ1-3|.|15
CASSVGRGLGNTIYF
TGTGCCAGCAGCGTAGGACGGGGCTTAGGAAACACCATATATTTT
>TRBV11-2|many|TRBJ1-2|.|15
CASSPLGGRGYGYTF
TGTGCCAGCAGCCCGCTTGGGGGGAGAGGGTATGGCTACACCTTC
>TRBV25-1|once|TRBJ2-2|.|13
CASSAIYTGELFF
TGTGCCAGCAGTGCTATCTACACCGGGGAGCTGTTTTTT
>TRBV7-2|few|TRBJ1-2|.|15
CASSSYRGDTYGYTF
TGTGCCAGCAGCTCGTACCGCGGGGACACCTATGGCTACACCTTC
>TRBV2|.|TRBJ1-4|.|12
CASREQAGELFF
TGTGCCAGCAGGGAACAGGCAGGGGAACTGTTTTTT
>TRBV5-8|many|TRBJ2-5|.|13
CASSLFLIETQYF
TGTGCCAGCAGCTTGTTCTTGATTGAGACCCAGTACTTC
>TRBV7-9|few|TRBJ2-7|.|12
CASSLIGGEQYF
TGTGCCAGCAGCTTAATAGGGGGGGAGCAGTACTTC
>TRBV9|.|TRBJ2-5|.|17
CASSVTGGRGFQEAQYF
TGTGCCAGCAGCGTAACCGGTGGCAGAGGGTTCCAAGAGGCCCAGTACTTC
>TRBV7-2|many|TRBJ2-7|.|14
CASSLGGITYEQYF
TGTGCCAGCAGCTTAGGGGGGATAACCTACGAGCAGTACTTC
>TRBV10-2|once|TRBJ1-1|.|16
CASRVMGGFYDTEAFF
TGTGCCAGCAGAGTTATGGGAGGGTTCTATGATACTGAAGCTTTCTTT
>TRBV25-1|once|TRBJ1-5|.|15
CASSDGQNSNQPQHF
TGTGCCAGCAGTGACGGACAAAATAGCAATCAGCCCCAGCATTTT
>TRBV7-2|.|TRBJ1-2|.|12
CASSQQREGYTF
TGTGCCAGCAGCCAACAACGGGAGGGCTACACCTTC
>TRBV27|few|TRBJ1-1|.|16
CASSLRAGAMNTEAFF
TGTGCCAGCAGCCTCCGAGCAGGGGCCATGAACACTGAAGCTTTCTTT
>TRBV7-9|.|TRBJ2-2|.|15
CASSLVGDGGGELFF
TGTGCCAGCAGCTTAGTCGGGGACGGGGGCGGGGAGCTGTTTTTT
>TRBV7-3|.|TRBJ2-5|.|13
CASSERPQETQYF
TGTGCCAGCAGCGAAAGGCCTCAAGAGACCCAGTACTTC
>TRBV2|.|TRBJ2-5|.|16
CASRPGPMMYQETQYF
TGTGCCAGCAGACCCGGGCCCATGATGTACCAAGAGACCCAGTACTTC
>TRBV28|few|TRBJ2-7|.|13
CASSSAGGNEQYF
TGTGCCAGCAGCTCCGCTGGGGGAAACGAGCAGTACTTC
>TRBV7-9|many|TRBJ1-1|.|14
CASSKTDWNTEAFF
TGTGCCAGCAGCAAAACCGATTGGAACACTGAAGCTTTCTTT
>TRBV19|many|TRBJ2-6|TRBD1|16
CASMPGTGSGANVLTF
TGTGCCAGTATGCCCGGGACAGGGAGTGGGGCCAACGTCCTGACTTTC
>TRBV19|many|TRBJ1-5|TRBD1|19
CASRTRRPDRGRSNQPQHF
TGTGCCAGTAGGACACGGAGACCGGACAGGGGGCGCAGCAATCAGCCCCAGCATTTT
>TRBV5-1|many|TRBJ1-5|.|13
CASSLEENQPQHF
TGCGCCAGCAGCTTGGAAGAAAATCAGCCCCAGCATTTT
>TRBV20-1|.|TRBJ1-4|TRBD1|13
CSAEQGANEKLFF
TGCAGTGCTGAACAGGGGGCTAATGAAAAACTGTTTTTT
>TRBV7-2|few|TRBJ2-5|.|15
CASSPGGQKGETQYF
TGTGCCAGCAGCCCCGGGGGGCAAAAGGGAGAGACCCAGTACTTC
>TRBV29-1|.|TRBJ2-7|.|10
CSVGTNEQYF
TGCAGCGTTGGTACCAACGAGCAGTACTTC
>TRBV19|few|TRBJ1-1|.|16
CASTVRGGLVRTEAFF
TGTGCCAGCACCGTACGGGGAGGATTAGTCAGGACTGAAGCTTTCTTT
>TRBV19|many|TRBJ1-2|.|15
CASTSLIVGDGGYTF
TGTGCCAGTACCTCCTTGATCGTGGGCGACGGTGGCTACACCTTC
>TRBV10-3|.|TRBJ1-1|.|15
CARKQDQETDFEAFF
TGTGCTAGAAAACAGGACCAGGAGACTGATTTTGAAGCTTTCTTT
>TRBV14|.|TRBJ1-2|.|16
CASSQDRGYGGFGYTF
TGTGCCAGCAGCCAAGATCGGGGCTACGGTGGATTTGGCTACACCTTC
>TRBV5-1|.|TRBJ1-3|.|14
CASSLEHRRNTIYF
TGCGCCAGCAGCTTGGAACACAGAAGAAACACCATATATTTT
>TRBV7-9|.|TRBJ1-1|TRBD1|15
CASSMTGTGVTEAFF
TGTGCCAGCAGCATGACCGGGACAGGGGTCACTGAAGCTTTCTTT
>TRBV25-1|few|TRBJ2-2|.|15
CASSPIDRNTGELFF
TGTGCCAGCAGCCCGATTGACAGGAACACCGGGGAGCTGTTTTTT
>TRBV28|.|TRBJ2-6|.|19
CASIIWRLVVVTGANVLTF
TGTGCCAGCATCATATGGAGGTTGGTCGTGGTCACTGGGGCCAACGTCCTGACTTTC
>TRBV28|.|TRBJ2-7|.|13
CAGRRGGTYEQYF
TGTGCCGGACGCCGTGGCGGAACCTACGAGCAGTACTTC
>TRBV11-2|.|TRBJ1-1|.|17
CASSLDLRPGRNTEAFF
TGTGCCAGCAGCTTAGACCTCAGACCTGGTAGGAACACTGAAGCTTTCTTT
>TRBV19|many|TRBJ1-5|.|16
CASSVTHRNGNQPQHF
TGTGCCAGTAGTGTCACCCACCGCAATGGGAATCAGCCCCAGCATTTT
>TRBV11-2|.|TRBJ2-2|.|15
CASSVTGGEHRELFF
TGTGCCAGCAGCGTAACAGGGGGGGAACACCGGGAGCTGTTTTTT
>TRBV5-1|few|TRBJ1-1|.|15
CASRLEAGYTTEAFF
TGCGCCAGCAGACTAGAAGCAGGGTATACCACTGAAGCTTTCTTT
>TRBV10-2|.|TRBJ1-1|.|16
CASSSEDTFYTSEAFF
TGTGCCAGCAGTTCGGAGGACACCTTCTACACTAGTGAAGCTTTCTTT
>TRBV20-1|few|TRBJ1-6|.|15
CSASNQESYNSPLHF
TGCAGTGCTAGCAACCAGGAATCCTATAATTCACCCCTCCACTTT
>TRBV9|.|TRBJ2-7|TRBD2|14
CASSVSSGGYEQYF
TGTGCCAGCAGCGTTTCTAGCGGGGGGTACGAGCAGTACTTC
>TRBV9|few|TRBJ2-2|.|14
CASSVRTSTGELFF
TGTGCCAGCAGCGTACGGACATCCACCGGGGAGCTGTTTTTT
>TRBV7-2|few|TRBJ2-7|.|15
CASSLGRDGTYEQYF
TGTGCCAGCAGCTTAGGCCGGGACGGGACCTACGAGCAGTACTTC
>TRBV2|many|TRBJ2-2|.|13
CASSQGFGGELFF
TGTGCCAGCAGTCAAGGTTTTGGCGGGGAGCTGTTTTTT
>TRBV3-1|.|TRBJ2-7|.|14
CASSQGYESYEQYF
TGTGCCAGCAGCCAAGGGTACGAGTCCTACGAGCAGTACTTC